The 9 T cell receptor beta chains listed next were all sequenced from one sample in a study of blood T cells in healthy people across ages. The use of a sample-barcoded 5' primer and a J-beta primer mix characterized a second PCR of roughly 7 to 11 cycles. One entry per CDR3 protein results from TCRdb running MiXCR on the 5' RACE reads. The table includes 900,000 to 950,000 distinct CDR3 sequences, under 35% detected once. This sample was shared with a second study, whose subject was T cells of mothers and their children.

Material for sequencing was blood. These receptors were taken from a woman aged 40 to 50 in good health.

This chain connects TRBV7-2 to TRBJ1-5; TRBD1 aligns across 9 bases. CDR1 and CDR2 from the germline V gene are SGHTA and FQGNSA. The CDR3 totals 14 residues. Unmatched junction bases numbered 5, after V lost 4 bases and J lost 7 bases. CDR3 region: CASSSRTGVQPQHF. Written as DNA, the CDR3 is TGTGCCAGCAGCTCCCGGACAGGGGTACAGCCCCAGCATTTT.

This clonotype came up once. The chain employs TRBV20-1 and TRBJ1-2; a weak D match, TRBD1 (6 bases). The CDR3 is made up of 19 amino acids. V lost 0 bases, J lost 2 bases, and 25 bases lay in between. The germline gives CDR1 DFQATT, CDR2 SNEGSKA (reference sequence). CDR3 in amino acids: CSARDGSGAGLSRNYGYTF. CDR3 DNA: TGCAGTGCTAGAGATGGGTCAGGGGCTGGATTGAGTAGAAACTATGGCTACACCTTC.

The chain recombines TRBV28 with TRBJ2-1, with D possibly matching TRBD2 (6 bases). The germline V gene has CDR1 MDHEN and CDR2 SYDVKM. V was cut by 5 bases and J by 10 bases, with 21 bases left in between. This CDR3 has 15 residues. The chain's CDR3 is CASSPPGGWRYEQFF. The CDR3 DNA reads TGTGCCAGCAGTCCCCCTGGAGGGTGGAGGTACGAGCAGTTCTTC.

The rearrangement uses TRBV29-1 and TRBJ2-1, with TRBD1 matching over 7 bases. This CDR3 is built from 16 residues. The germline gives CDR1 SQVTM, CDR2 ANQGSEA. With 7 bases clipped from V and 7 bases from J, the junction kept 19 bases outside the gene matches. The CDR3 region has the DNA TGCAGCGCTGGGGGTGTAGGGGGCCCCATTTCGAATGAGCAGTTCTTC. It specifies CSAGGVGGPISNEQFF.

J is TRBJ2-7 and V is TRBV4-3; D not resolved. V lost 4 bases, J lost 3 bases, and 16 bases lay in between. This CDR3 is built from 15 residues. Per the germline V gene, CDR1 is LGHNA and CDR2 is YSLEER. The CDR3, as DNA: TGCGCCAGCAGCCCCCTTTTCTTGTGGTTCTACGAGCAGTACTTC. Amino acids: CASSPLFLWFYEQYF.

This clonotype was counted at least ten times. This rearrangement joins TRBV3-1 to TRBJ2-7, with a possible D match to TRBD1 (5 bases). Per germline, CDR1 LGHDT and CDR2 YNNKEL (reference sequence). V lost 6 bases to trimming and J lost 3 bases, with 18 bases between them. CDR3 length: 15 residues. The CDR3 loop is CASSPGHVLNYEQYF. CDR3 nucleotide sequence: TGTGCCAGCAGTCCCGGACACGTACTAAACTACGAGCAGTACTTC.

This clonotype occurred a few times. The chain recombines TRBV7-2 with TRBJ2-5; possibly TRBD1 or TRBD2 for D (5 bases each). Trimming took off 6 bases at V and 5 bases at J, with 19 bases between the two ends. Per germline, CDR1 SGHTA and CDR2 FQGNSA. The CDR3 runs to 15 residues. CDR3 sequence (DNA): TGTGCCAGCAGGCCGGGACGGGCGAGGGTGGAGACCCAGTACTTC. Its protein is CASRPGRARVETQYF.

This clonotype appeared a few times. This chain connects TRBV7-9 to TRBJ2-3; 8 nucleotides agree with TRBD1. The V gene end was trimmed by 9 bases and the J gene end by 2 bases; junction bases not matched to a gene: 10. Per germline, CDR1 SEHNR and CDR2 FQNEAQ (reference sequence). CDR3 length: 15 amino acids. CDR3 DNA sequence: TGTGCCAGTGGGCTGCAGGGGGCACCCACAGATACGCAGTATTTT. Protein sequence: CASGLQGAPTDTQYF. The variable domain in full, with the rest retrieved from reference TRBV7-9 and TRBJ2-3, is DTGVSQNPRHKITKRGQNVTFRCDPISEHNRLYWYRQTLGQGPEFLTYFQNEAQLEKSRLLSDRFSAERPKGSFSTLEIQRTEQGDSAMYLCASGLQGAPTDTQYFGPGTRLTVL.

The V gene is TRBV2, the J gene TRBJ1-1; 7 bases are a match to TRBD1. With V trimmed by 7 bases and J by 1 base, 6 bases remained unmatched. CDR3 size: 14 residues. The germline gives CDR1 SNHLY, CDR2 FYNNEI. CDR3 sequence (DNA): TGTGCCAGCATCCTGACAGGGCAGAACACTGAAGCTTTCTTT. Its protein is CASILTGQNTEAFF.